This T cell receptor (beta chain) was captured by sequencing in a study of technical replicates of blood from several donors. The repertoire was sequenced with immunoSEQ multiplex PCR; TCRdb's copy has only in-frame clones and lacks some. The data contain about 83,000 clones, just over 90% of them seen just once; the ten biggest clones take up 0.25%. The V gene lost 6 bases and the J gene lost 5 bases, with 11 bases spanning the gap. The CDR3 runs 13 residues. Germline CDR1 SNHLY, CDR2 FYNNEI. V gene TRBV2 combines with J gene TRBJ2-1; D possibly corresponds to TRBD2 (6 bases). The clonotype comes from a human donor in good health. The specimen sequenced was T cells isolated from PBMCs. The CDR3 loop is CASSGSWHNEQFF. The CDR3, as DNA: TGTGCCAGCAGCGGGAGTTGGCACAATGAGCAGTTCTTC.